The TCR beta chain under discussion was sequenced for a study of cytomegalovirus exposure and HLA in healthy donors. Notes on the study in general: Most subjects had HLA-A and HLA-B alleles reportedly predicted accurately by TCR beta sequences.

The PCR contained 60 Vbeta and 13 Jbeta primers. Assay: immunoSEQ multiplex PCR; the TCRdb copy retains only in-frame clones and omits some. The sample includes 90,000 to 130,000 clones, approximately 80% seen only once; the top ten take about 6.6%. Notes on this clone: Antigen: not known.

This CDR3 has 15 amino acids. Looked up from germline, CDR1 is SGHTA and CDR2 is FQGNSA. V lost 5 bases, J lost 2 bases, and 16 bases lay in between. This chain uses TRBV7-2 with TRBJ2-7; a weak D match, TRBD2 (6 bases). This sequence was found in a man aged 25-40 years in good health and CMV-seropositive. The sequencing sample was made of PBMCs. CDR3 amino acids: CASSVTGTLTYEQYF. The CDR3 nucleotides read TGTGCCAGCAGCGTAACCGGGACTCTCACCTACGAGCAGTACTTC.